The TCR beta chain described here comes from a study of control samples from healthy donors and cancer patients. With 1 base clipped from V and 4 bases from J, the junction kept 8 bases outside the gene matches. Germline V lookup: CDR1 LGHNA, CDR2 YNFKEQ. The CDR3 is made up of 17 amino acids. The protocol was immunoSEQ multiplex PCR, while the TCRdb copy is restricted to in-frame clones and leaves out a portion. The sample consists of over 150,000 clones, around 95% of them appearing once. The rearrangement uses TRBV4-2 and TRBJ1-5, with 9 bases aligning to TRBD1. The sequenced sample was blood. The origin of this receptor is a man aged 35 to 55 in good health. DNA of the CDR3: TGTGCCAGCAGCCAAGGGGGCGGGACAGGGCAAAATCAGCCCCAGCATTTT. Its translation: CASSQGGGTGQNQPQHF.